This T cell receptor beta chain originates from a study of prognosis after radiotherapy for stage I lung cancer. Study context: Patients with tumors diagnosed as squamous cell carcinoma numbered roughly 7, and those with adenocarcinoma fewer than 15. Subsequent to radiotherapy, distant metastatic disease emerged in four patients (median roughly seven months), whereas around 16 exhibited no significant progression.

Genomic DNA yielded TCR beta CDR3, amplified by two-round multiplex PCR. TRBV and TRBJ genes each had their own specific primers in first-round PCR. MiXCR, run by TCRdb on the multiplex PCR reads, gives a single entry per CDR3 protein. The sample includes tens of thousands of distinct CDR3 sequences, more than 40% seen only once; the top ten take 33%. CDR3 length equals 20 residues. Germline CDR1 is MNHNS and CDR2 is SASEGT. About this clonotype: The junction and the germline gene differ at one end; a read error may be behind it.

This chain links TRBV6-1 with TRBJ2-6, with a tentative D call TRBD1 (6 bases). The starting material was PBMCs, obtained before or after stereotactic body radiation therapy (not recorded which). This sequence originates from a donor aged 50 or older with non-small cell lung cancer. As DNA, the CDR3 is TGTGCCAGCAGTAAACGTTGGATACAGGGTTCTATCTCTTGGGCCAACGTCCTGACTTTC. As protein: CASSKRWIQGSISWANVLTF.